This TCR beta chain was sequenced for a study of T-cell reconstitution after alpha-beta-depleted transplantation in children. Germline values: CDR1 MNHEY, CDR2 SMNVEV (reference sequence). This CDR3 has 18 amino acids. The junction had 17 bases not matched to a gene; V was cut back by 5 bases and J by 4 bases. Construction of the TCRbeta library involved unique molecular identifiers. TCRdb passed the PCR reads through MiXCR, listing each CDR3 protein once. This sample has around 87,000 distinct CDR3 sequences, with roughly 7.7% found just once. The material sequenced was PBMCs from the stem cell graft donor, taken from the stem cell graft. The clonotype was recovered from a human donor who donated a stem cell graft to a child with congenital amegakaryocytic thrombocytopenia. V and J are TRBV27 and TRBJ2-4; TRBD2 aligns across 7 bases. The DNA of the CDR3 is TGTGCCAGCAGTCCCCAATTGGGCGGGAGTCTGAGAAAAAACATTCAGTACTTC. Amino acid sequence: CASSPQLGGSLRKNIQYF.